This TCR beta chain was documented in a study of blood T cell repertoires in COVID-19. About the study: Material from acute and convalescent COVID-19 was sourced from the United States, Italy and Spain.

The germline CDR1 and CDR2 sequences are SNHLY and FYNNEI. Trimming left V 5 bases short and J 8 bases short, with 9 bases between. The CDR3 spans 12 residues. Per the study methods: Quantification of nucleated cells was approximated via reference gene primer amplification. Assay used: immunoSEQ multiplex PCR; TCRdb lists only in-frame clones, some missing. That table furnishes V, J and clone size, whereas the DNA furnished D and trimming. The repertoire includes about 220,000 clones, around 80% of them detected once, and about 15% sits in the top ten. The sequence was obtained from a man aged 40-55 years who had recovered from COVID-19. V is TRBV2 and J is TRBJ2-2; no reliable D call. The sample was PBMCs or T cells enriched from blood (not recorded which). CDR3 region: CASSPRRGELFF. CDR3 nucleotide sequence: TGTGCCAGCAGTCCGAGGCGAGGGGAGCTGTTTTTT.